Listed below are T cell receptor beta chains from one sample, sequenced in a study of blood T cells in healthy people across ages. TCRdb re-analysed the 5' RACE reads in MiXCR, keeping a single row per CDR3 protein. The data hold hundreds of thousands of distinct CDR3 sequences, with over 20% observed a single time. The sample comprised blood. The receptors here all came from a man between 65 and 85 years old in good health. Both conserved end residues are part of each CDR3. Fields, in order: J gene, clone size, V gene, D gene, CDR3 DNA, CDR3 protein. The D gene is left open where the match is weak. Size is stated for part of the rows, as once, few or many counts, or as a class when the clone is expanded.

j_call: TRBJ2-7
clone_size: few
v_call: TRBV5-1
d_call: .
cdr3_nt: TGCGCCAGCAGCCCCAGCCCGACAGCTGGAAGGCGTTACGAGCAGTACTTC
cdr3_aa: CASSPSPTAGRRYEQYF

j_call: TRBJ2-7
clone_size: few
v_call: TRBV27
d_call: .
cdr3_nt: TGTGCCAGCATAGGAACAGGGTCGACTAACGAGCAGTACTTC
cdr3_aa: CASIGTGSTNEQYF

j_call: TRBJ2-7
clone_size: .
v_call: TRBV9
d_call: .
cdr3_nt: TGTGCCAGCAGCTCCGAGGGCTACGAGCAGTACTTC
cdr3_aa: CASSSEGYEQYF

j_call: TRBJ2-3
clone_size: .
v_call: TRBV6-1
d_call: .
cdr3_nt: TGTGCCAGCCAGCTTGTGGGAGGGAGAACACGGACAGAGGCAGATACGCAGTATTTT
cdr3_aa: CASQLVGGRTRTEADTQYF

j_call: TRBJ2-3
clone_size: .
v_call: TRBV28
d_call: .
cdr3_nt: TGTGCCAGCAGGGACCCTAGCACAGATACGCAGTATTTT
cdr3_aa: CASRDPSTDTQYF

j_call: TRBJ1-3
clone_size: many
v_call: TRBV5-5
d_call: .
cdr3_nt: TGTGCCAGCAGCTTTGGGGCGACGGGAAACACCATATATTTT
cdr3_aa: CASSFGATGNTIYF

j_call: TRBJ2-7
clone_size: .
v_call: TRBV10-3
d_call: TRBD1
cdr3_nt: TGTGCCATCAGTGAGCCGGGACAGAAATACGAGCAGTACTTC
cdr3_aa: CAISEPGQKYEQYF

j_call: TRBJ2-1
clone_size: few
v_call: TRBV28
d_call: .
cdr3_nt: TGTGCCAGCAGTCCCCTCGGGACGCATGAGAATGTGCAGTTCTTC
cdr3_aa: CASSPLGTHENVQFF

j_call: TRBJ1-6
clone_size: .
v_call: TRBV27
d_call: .
cdr3_nt: TGTGCCAGCAGTTTAACAGCGCCGGGTAATTCACCCCTCCACTTT
cdr3_aa: CASSLTAPGNSPLHF

j_call: TRBJ2-1
clone_size: .
v_call: TRBV20-1
d_call: .
cdr3_nt: TGCAGTGCCACAAGAGACAATGAGCAGTTCTTC
cdr3_aa: CSATRDNEQFF

j_call: TRBJ2-7
clone_size: .
v_call: TRBV18
d_call: TRBD2
cdr3_nt: TGTGCCAGCTCACCGTCACTAGCGGAGCTCTCCGAGCAGTACTTC
cdr3_aa: CASSPSLAELSEQYF

j_call: TRBJ2-1
clone_size: .
v_call: TRBV12-3/TRBV12-4
d_call: .
cdr3_nt: TGTGCCAGCAGTGTGCCTTCTCGCCGAGACAATGAGCAGTTCTTC
cdr3_aa: CASSVPSRRDNEQFF

j_call: TRBJ2-3
clone_size: few
v_call: TRBV20-1
d_call: TRBD2
cdr3_nt: TGCAGTGCTAGAGTCGACGGAGGTAGCGGGGGTAACACAGATACGCAGTATTTT
cdr3_aa: CSARVDGGSGGNTDTQYF

j_call: TRBJ1-5
clone_size: few
v_call: TRBV7-8
d_call: .
cdr3_nt: TGTGCCAGCAGCTTACTTGATGGGGGTAACAATCAGCCCCAGCATTTT
cdr3_aa: CASSLLDGGNNQPQHF

j_call: TRBJ2-5
clone_size: few
v_call: TRBV19
d_call: .
cdr3_nt: TGTGCCAGTAGTCAACTAGTCCAAGAGACCCAGTACTTC
cdr3_aa: CASSQLVQETQYF

j_call: TRBJ2-7
clone_size: few
v_call: TRBV28
d_call: .
cdr3_nt: TGTGCCAGCAGTTTATCCACCTTGAGGCAGCAGTACTTC
cdr3_aa: CASSLSTLRQQYF

j_call: TRBJ2-1
clone_size: few
v_call: TRBV4-3
d_call: .
cdr3_nt: TGCGCCAGCAGCCAAGATCCGGGCCACTCCTACAATGAGCAGTTCTTC
cdr3_aa: CASSQDPGHSYNEQFF

j_call: TRBJ1-2
clone_size: few
v_call: TRBV20-1
d_call: .
cdr3_nt: TGCAGTGCTAATCCGGTCGGGGGGGGAAATAACTATGGCTACACCTTC
cdr3_aa: CSANPVGGGNNYGYTF

j_call: TRBJ2-1
clone_size: .
v_call: TRBV24-1
d_call: .
cdr3_nt: TGTGCCACCAGTGTGCAGGGGACACGGATTTACAATGAGCAGTTCTTC
cdr3_aa: CATSVQGTRIYNEQFF

j_call: TRBJ1-5
clone_size: .
v_call: TRBV12-3/TRBV12-4
d_call: .
cdr3_nt: TGTGCCAGCAGTGCGCCGGGGGGCCGAAATCAGCCCCAGCATTTT
cdr3_aa: CASSAPGGRNQPQHF

j_call: TRBJ2-3
clone_size: .
v_call: TRBV20-1
d_call: .
cdr3_nt: TGCAGTGCTAGAGATGGGATAGCGGCCCGGAGGGATACGCAGTATTTT
cdr3_aa: CSARDGIAARRDTQYF

j_call: TRBJ1-2
clone_size: .
v_call: TRBV24-1
d_call: .
cdr3_nt: TGTGCCACCAGTGATGAGGGTTCATGGGGCTACACCTTC
cdr3_aa: CATSDEGSWGYTF

j_call: TRBJ2-2
clone_size: many
v_call: TRBV10-3
d_call: TRBD2
cdr3_nt: TGTGCCATCACCCCAAACGAAGCGGGAAGGACCGGGGAGCTGTTTTTT
cdr3_aa: CAITPNEAGRTGELFF

j_call: TRBJ1-4
clone_size: few
v_call: TRBV20-1
d_call: TRBD1
cdr3_nt: TGCAGTGCTAGATTACAGGGGGCAGCTAATGAAAAACTGTTTTTT
cdr3_aa: CSARLQGAANEKLFF

j_call: TRBJ2-1
clone_size: few
v_call: TRBV20-1
d_call: TRBD2
cdr3_nt: TGCAGTGCTAGAAGAAGCGGGAGGGATAATGAGCAGTTCTTC
cdr3_aa: CSARRSGRDNEQFF

j_call: TRBJ2-5
clone_size: .
v_call: TRBV5-8
d_call: TRBD1
cdr3_nt: TGTGCCAGCAGCCCCAGGACAGGGATTAAGGAGACCCAGTACTTC
cdr3_aa: CASSPRTGIKETQYF

j_call: TRBJ2-1
clone_size: .
v_call: TRBV29-1
d_call: .
cdr3_nt: TGCAGCGTCGAAGAGGCAGGGCGTTACAATGAGCAGTTCTTC
cdr3_aa: CSVEEAGRYNEQFF

j_call: TRBJ2-7
clone_size: few
v_call: TRBV14
d_call: TRBD2
cdr3_nt: TGTGCCAGCAGCCAAGACAGGACTAGCGGATGGAACGAGCAGTACTTC
cdr3_aa: CASSQDRTSGWNEQYF

j_call: TRBJ1-4
clone_size: few
v_call: TRBV20-1
d_call: .
cdr3_nt: TGCAGTGCTAGAGGGGGGGGTAATGAAAAACTGTTTTTT
cdr3_aa: CSARGGGNEKLFF

j_call: TRBJ1-4
clone_size: few
v_call: TRBV3-1
d_call: TRBD1
cdr3_nt: TGTGCCAGCAGCCATACGGGACAGGGAGGTGAAAAACTGTTTTTT
cdr3_aa: CASSHTGQGGEKLFF

j_call: TRBJ2-1
clone_size: .
v_call: TRBV25-1
d_call: .
cdr3_nt: TGTGCCAGCAGTTCGGAGATTTGGTACAATGAGCAGTTCTTC
cdr3_aa: CASSSEIWYNEQFF

j_call: TRBJ2-1
clone_size: .
v_call: TRBV3-1
d_call: TRBD1
cdr3_nt: TGTGCCAGCAGCCAAGATAGGGGACAGACCTACAATGAGCAGTTCTTC
cdr3_aa: CASSQDRGQTYNEQFF

j_call: TRBJ1-4
clone_size: .
v_call: TRBV28
d_call: .
cdr3_nt: TGTGCCAGCAGTAATCCGGGACGGACTAATGAAAAACTGTTTTTT
cdr3_aa: CASSNPGRTNEKLFF

j_call: TRBJ2-7
clone_size: .
v_call: TRBV2
d_call: TRBD2
cdr3_nt: TGTGCCAGCAGTTCCGGGACTAGCATCGACGAGCAGTGCTTC
cdr3_aa: CASSSGTSIDEQCF

j_call: TRBJ1-2
clone_size: .
v_call: TRBV6-5
d_call: TRBD1
cdr3_nt: TGTGCCAGCAGAGAGACAGGGGGCTATGGCTACACCTTC
cdr3_aa: CASRETGGYGYTF

j_call: TRBJ2-3
clone_size: few
v_call: TRBV7-2
d_call: .
cdr3_nt: TGTGCCAGCAGCTTGGGATTAAAATCAGATACGCAGTATTTT
cdr3_aa: CASSLGLKSDTQYF

j_call: TRBJ1-2
clone_size: few
v_call: TRBV12-3/TRBV12-4
d_call: .
cdr3_nt: TGTGCCAGCAGTTTTCGCGGGGGAGCTAACTATGGCTACACCTTC
cdr3_aa: CASSFRGGANYGYTF

j_call: TRBJ2-3
clone_size: .
v_call: TRBV24-1
d_call: .
cdr3_nt: TGTGCCACCGGAGGGAACACAGATACGCAGTATTTT
cdr3_aa: CATGGNTDTQYF

j_call: TRBJ2-5
clone_size: few
v_call: TRBV20-1
d_call: TRBD2
cdr3_nt: TGCAGTGCAAGCGGGAGGGCCTATGAGACCCAGTACTTC
cdr3_aa: CSASGRAYETQYF

j_call: TRBJ1-2
clone_size: few
v_call: TRBV12-3/TRBV12-4
d_call: .
cdr3_nt: TGTGCCAGCAGTTTAGCGTCGGGGGCGCGTAACTATGGCTACACCTTC
cdr3_aa: CASSLASGARNYGYTF

j_call: TRBJ2-3
clone_size: .
v_call: TRBV20-1
d_call: TRBD2
cdr3_nt: TGCAGTGCTGGGAGGGGCCGAGAGGGCACAGATACGCAGTATTTT
cdr3_aa: CSAGRGREGTDTQYF

j_call: TRBJ2-7
clone_size: few
v_call: TRBV11-2
d_call: TRBD1
cdr3_nt: TGTGCCAGCATCCTTACCGGGACAGGGAACTACGAGCAGTACTTC
cdr3_aa: CASILTGTGNYEQYF

j_call: TRBJ2-7
clone_size: .
v_call: TRBV27
d_call: .
cdr3_nt: TGTGCCAGCAGTTTATTAGCAGGGAGCAGCGAGCAGTACTTC
cdr3_aa: CASSLLAGSSEQYF

j_call: TRBJ1-6
clone_size: few
v_call: TRBV20-1
d_call: .
cdr3_nt: TGCAGTGCTAGAGAGGGCAGCGACGGTAATTCACCCCTCCACTTT
cdr3_aa: CSAREGSDGNSPLHF

j_call: TRBJ2-3
clone_size: .
v_call: TRBV5-6
d_call: .
cdr3_nt: TGTGCCAGCAGCTTGGCTCCAGGATCTAGCACAGATACGCAGTATTTT
cdr3_aa: CASSLAPGSSTDTQYF

j_call: TRBJ2-7
clone_size: few
v_call: TRBV20-1
d_call: TRBD1
cdr3_nt: TGCAGTGCTAGAGGTGACAGGGGGACCTACGAGCAGTACTTC
cdr3_aa: CSARGDRGTYEQYF

j_call: TRBJ1-1
clone_size: few
v_call: TRBV20-1
d_call: .
cdr3_nt: TGCAGTGCTAGAGATCCCGGGAGAATGAACACTGAAGCTTTCTTT
cdr3_aa: CSARDPGRMNTEAFF

j_call: TRBJ2-7
clone_size: once
v_call: TRBV6-2/TRBV6-3
d_call: .
cdr3_nt: TGTGCCAGTATGCCGCGGGCTAGCGTTACCTACGAGCAGTACTTC
cdr3_aa: CASMPRASVTYEQYF